The rows below give T cell receptor beta chains drawn from one sample of a study of cytomegalovirus exposure and HLA in healthy donors. This table comes from immunoSEQ multiplex PCR, and its TCRdb copy is limited to in-frame clones, with some not included. The table shows just over 150,000 clones, with approximately 82% occurring only once. Material: PBMCs. Receptors originate from a woman aged 50 to 60 in good health and CMV-seropositive. The CDR3 runs from the conserved cysteine through the conserved F or W. A D gene is named only where the DNA matches it firmly. Size values are once, few and many counts, or a class for expanded clones, and some rows have none.

V gene	J gene	D gene	clone size	CDR3 protein
TRBV4-3	TRBJ2-2	TRBD1	.	CASSQDLPGTGPGGTGELFF
TRBV7-9	TRBJ1-2	TRBD1	.	CSSSSSPGTGEGGYTF
TRBV7-6	TRBJ2-7	TRBD1	.	CASSLGTGSSSYEQYF
TRBV7-2	TRBJ2-1	TRBD1	.	CASSAGTGGQTEQFF
TRBV6-5	TRBJ2-7	.	.	CASSSAGRTSEQYF
TRBV2	TRBJ1-1	.	.	CAAAKETEAFF
TRBV6-4	TRBJ2-1	TRBD2	.	CASSVEKRGGGYEQFF
TRBV2	TRBJ1-2	.	.	CASSENGGDYGYTF
TRBV15	TRBJ2-1	.	.	CATSSGSSLNEQFF
TRBV14	TRBJ1-1	TRBD1	.	CASSQNGQGRTEAFF
TRBV10-2	TRBJ1-4	.	.	CASSRGVREKLFF
TRBV29-1	TRBJ2-3	.	.	CSVALGGGPIDTQYF
TRBV10-2	TRBJ2-3	.	.	CASTPTGLTDTQYF
TRBV25-1	TRBJ2-1	TRBD1	.	CASTRGNEQFF
TRBV19	TRBJ2-1	TRBD2	.	CASSISGGGLNEQFF
TRBV6-1	TRBJ2-2	.	once	CASNRNVAGELFF
TRBV30	TRBJ2-5	.	few	CAWSVQRETQYF
TRBV9	TRBJ2-2	TRBD2	once	CASSVAGRAGELFF
TRBV27	TRBJ2-7	.	.	CASTRTTGGYEQYF
TRBV9	TRBJ1-1	.	once	CASSVYGGGTEAFF
TRBV2	TRBJ2-7	TRBD2	.	CASSTSGLRYEQYF
TRBV7-9	TRBJ1-4	.	few	CASSRLVATNEKLFF
TRBV25-1	TRBJ1-2	TRBD1	.	CASMTGRGYTF
TRBV7-7	TRBJ2-3	.	.	CASSLAEGAKQYF